These T cell receptor beta chains were read from a single sample in a study of shared clonotypes between healthy human individuals. Generated by immunoSEQ multiplex PCR, the TCRdb table keeps only in-frame clones and is missing some. The profile shows roughly 810,000 clones, just over 95% of them singletons. The sequencing sample was made of naive CD8+ T cells sorted from blood. Receptors originate from a man aged 25-45 years in good health. Both conserved end residues are part of each CDR3. D genes are given only for firm matches. Part of the rows lack a size; the others show once, few, many or a class for expanded clones.

TRBJ2-1 | TRBD2 | TRBV9 | NA | TGTGCCAGCAGCGTAGAAGGACTAGCGGGAGCCGGATCCTACAATGAGCAGTTCTTC | CASSVEGLAGAGSYNEQFF
TRBJ2-3 | NA | TRBV9 | NA | TGTGCCAGCTCGAAGGGAAGGGGCACAGATACGCAGTATTTT | CASSKGRGTDTQYF
TRBJ2-1 | TRBD1 | TRBV4-1 | NA | TGCGCCAGCAGCCATCCCGGGACAGAAGAGCAGTTCTTC | CASSHPGTEEQFF
TRBJ2-7 | NA | TRBV28 | once | TGTGCCAGCAGTTTATTTGGGGGCTTTCCCGAGCAGTACTTC | CASSLFGGFPEQYF
TRBJ2-3 | TRBD1 | TRBV27 | NA | TGTGCCAGTCGTACAGGGGCAGCGGCAGATACGCAGTATTTT | CASRTGAAADTQYF
TRBJ1-1 | TRBD1 | TRBV10-3 | once | TGTGCCATCAGTGAGAGTGAGGACAGGACGAACACTGAAGCTTTCTTT | CAISESEDRTNTEAFF
TRBJ1-2 | NA | TRBV6-5 | NA | TGTGCCAGCAGCGCCAGCGGTTTTCAGGGCTACACCTTC | CASSASGFQGYTF
TRBJ2-7 | TRBD1 | TRBV27 | once | TGTGCCAGCAGTTTATTTGGGACAGGGCTTTACGAGCAGTACTTC | CASSLFGTGLYEQYF
TRBJ2-7 | TRBD1 | TRBV7-8 | once | TGTGCCAGCAGCCCGGGACAGGGGCCCTACGAGCAGTACTTC | CASSPGQGPYEQYF
TRBJ2-7 | TRBD2 | TRBV6-1 | NA | TGTGCCAGCAGTGACATAGCGGGAGTGGGCGAGCAGTACTTC | CASSDIAGVGEQYF
TRBJ2-7 | NA | TRBV19 | NA | TGTGCCAGCAAACCTTCGGCCGGGGGAGACTACGAGCAGTACTTC | CASKPSAGGDYEQYF
TRBJ1-3 | TRBD1 | TRBV10-3 | NA | TGCGAGGATCCCTGGACAGGGCCTTCGGGAAACACCATATATTTT | CEDPWTGPSGNTIYF
TRBJ1-2 | NA | TRBV7-2 | NA | TGTGCCAGCGGCACAATCAGTACAAGATTCTATGGCTACACCTTC | CASGTISTRFYGYTF
TRBJ2-7 | NA | TRBV7-2 | NA | TGTGCCAGCAGCTTAAATTGGGGATACGAGCAGTACTTC | CASSLNWGYEQYF
TRBJ2-3 | NA | TRBV12-5 | NA | TGTGCTAGTGGTTTAGGTGAGGGGGAGAGCACAGATACGCAGTATTTT | CASGLGEGESTDTQYF
TRBJ2-1 | TRBD1 | TRBV5-6 | NA | TGTGCCAGCAGCTTTGGGACAGGGAAAAGGTCCCTCCCAAGCCATGAGCAGTTCTTC | CASSFGTGKRSLPSHEQFF
TRBJ1-1 | NA | TRBV2 | NA | TGTGCCAGCAGAGGACTGAGGAACACTGAAGCTTTCTTT | CASRGLRNTEAFF
TRBJ2-7 | NA | TRBV28 | NA | TGTGCCAGCAGCCCATCGGCCACCTACGAGCAGTACTTC | CASSPSATYEQYF
TRBJ2-1 | TRBD2 | TRBV5-1 | NA | TGCGCCAGCAGCTTGCCCGAACGACTAGCGGCCTACAATGAGCAGTTCTTC | CASSLPERLAAYNEQFF
TRBJ2-7 | TRBD1 | TRBV18 | few | TGTGCCAGCCTACGACAGGGCGCCTACGAGCAGTACTTC | CASLRQGAYEQYF
TRBJ2-7 | NA | TRBV6-5 | NA | TGTGCCAGCAGTTACTCGACACCAGGGAAAACCTACGAGCAGTACTTC | CASSYSTPGKTYEQYF
TRBJ1-5 | NA | TRBV28 | NA | TGTGCCAGCAGCCCCCCCGGGGCTAGCAATCAGCCCCAGCATTTT | CASSPPGASNQPQHF
TRBJ2-7 | NA | TRBV5-1 | NA | TGCGCCAGCAGCCCGGACAGAGCTAACTACGAGCAGTACTTC | CASSPDRANYEQYF
TRBJ2-1 | TRBD2 | TRBV9 | NA | TGTGCCAGCAGCCCTAGCGGGAGCTCCTACAATGAGCAGTTCTTC | CASSPSGSSYNEQFF
TRBJ2-5 | TRBD2 | TRBV27 | NA | TGTGCCAGCAGTTCCCGGTCGGGGGGGCTCGAAGAGACCCAGTACTTC | CASSSRSGGLEETQYF
TRBJ2-1 | TRBD2 | TRBV28 | NA | TGTGCCACTTCCCCGGGACTAGCAGTTGGCGATGAGCAGTTCTTC | CATSPGLAVGDEQFF
TRBJ1-2 | NA | TRBV5-1 | NA | TGCGCCAGCAGCTTGGAGGCACCTCTCTATGGCTACACCTTC | CASSLEAPLYGYTF
TRBJ2-2 | TRBD2 | TRBV9 | NA | TGTGCCAGCAGCGTAATCCTAGCGGGACCCGCCCTGAACACCGGGGAGCTGTTTTTT | CASSVILAGPALNTGELFF
TRBJ1-5 | NA | TRBV19 | NA | TGTGCCAGTAGGCGTCGGGATGAACGAAATCAGCCCCAGCATTTT | CASRRRDERNQPQHF
TRBJ2-1 | TRBD2 | TRBV4-3 | NA | TGCGCCAGCAGCCCGGGGACTAGCAGATTCAATGAGCAGTTCTTC | CASSPGTSRFNEQFF
TRBJ1-5 | NA | TRBV2 | NA | TGTGCCAGCAGCCCGGAATGGGCAGGCAATCAGCCCCAGCATTTT | CASSPEWAGNQPQHF
TRBJ2-7 | NA | TRBV30 | NA | TGTGCCTGGAGTTTGAGGGACCCCCCTATTTGGGAGCAGTACTTC | CAWSLRDPPIWEQYF
TRBJ2-3 | NA | TRBV10-3 | NA | TGTGCCATCACGGCTGGAACAGCCCTCACAGATACGCAGTATTTT | CAITAGTALTDTQYF
TRBJ2-7 | NA | TRBV21-1 | NA | TGTGCCAGCAGCATTTACCGGGTCCCTCGAGGGGTGCAGTACTTC | CASSIYRVPRGVQYF
TRBJ2-7 | NA | TRBV2 | NA | TGTGCCAGCTATCGGGACAAGAGCTCCTACGAGCAGTACTTC | CASYRDKSSYEQYF
TRBJ1-1 | NA | TRBV7-9 | NA | TGTGCCAGCAGCCAAACGGGGATGAACACTGAAGCTTTCTTT | CASSQTGMNTEAFF
TRBJ2-1 | TRBD1 | TRBV7-9 | NA | TGTGCCAGCAGCCGATATGACAGGGTCGAGCAGTTCTTC | CASSRYDRVEQFF
TRBJ2-7 | NA | TRBV10-3 | NA | TGTGCCATCAGTGATCGGGAGACCTACGAGCAGTACTTC | CAISDRETYEQYF
TRBJ2-7 | NA | TRBV10-2 | NA | TGCGCCAGCAGTGCAAACTCCTACGAGCAGTACTTC | CASSANSYEQYF
TRBJ2-3 | TRBD2 | TRBV9 | NA | TGTGCCAGCAGCGCCGGACTAGTGAATACAGATACGCAGTATTTT | CASSAGLVNTDTQYF
TRBJ2-7 | TRBD2 | TRBV28 | NA | TGTGCCAGCAGTCAGCCGAGGGAGGGCGAGAACGAGCAGTACTTC | CASSQPREGENEQYF
TRBJ2-5 | TRBD2 | TRBV19 | NA | TGTGCCAGTACCGGGGGGGTTCTGGAGACCCAGTACTTC | CASTGGVLETQYF
TRBJ2-6 | NA | TRBV11-2 | NA | TGTGCCAGCAGCTTCCTTATGGACAGCTCTGGGGCCAACGTCCTGACTTTC | CASSFLMDSSGANVLTF
TRBJ2-7 | NA | TRBV5-1 | NA | TGCGCCAGCCGGGACAATACCTACGAGCAGTACTTC | CASRDNTYEQYF
TRBJ1-1 | TRBD1 | TRBV6-6 | NA | TGTGCCAGCAGTTACTCTGTCGACAGGGTGAACACTGAAGCTTTCTTT | CASSYSVDRVNTEAFF
TRBJ2-7 | NA | TRBV27 | NA | TGTGCCAGCTCCCTGGGGGGGCTTCCCTACGAGCAGTACTTC | CASSLGGLPYEQYF
TRBJ2-7 | TRBD2 | TRBV27 | NA | TGTGCCAGCAGTTTATTAGCGGGAGAGAGAGAGCAGTACTTC | CASSLLAGEREQYF
TRBJ2-5 | TRBD2 | TRBV9 | NA | TGTGCCAGCAGCGTAACCACTAGCGGGAGGCAAAAAGAGACCCAGTACTTC | CASSVTTSGRQKETQYF
TRBJ1-5 | NA | TRBV19 | NA | TGTGCCAGTAGTATAGTTTGGGGCAGTAGCAATCAGCCCCAGCATTTT | CASSIVWGSSNQPQHF
TRBJ1-2 | NA | TRBV7-9 | NA | TGTGCCAGCAGCGTACCCGGGGCCCCCTATGGCTACACCTTC | CASSVPGAPYGYTF